The clone carrying this T cell receptor beta chain was seen more than once but under ten times. One entry per CDR3 protein results from TCRdb running MiXCR on the 5' RACE reads. The sample holds roughly 470,000 distinct CDR3 sequences; 13% to 15% are singletons and the top ten take approximately 0.98%. This record belongs to a study of identical twins. The CDR3 totals 17 residues. Trimming took off 3 bases at V and 5 bases at J, with 20 bases between the two ends. CDR1 is SEHNR and CDR2 is FQNEAQ in the germline V gene (reference sequence). The data also belong to a second study, concerning yellow fever vaccine responses in identical twins.

The rearrangement uses TRBV7-9 and TRBJ1-5; tentatively, D is TRBD1 (5 bases). The source is a woman under 30 in good health. Sequencing was done on a sample of CD4+ T cells sorted from blood. The CDR3 coding sequence is TGTGCCAGCAGCTTGGCGCTGTTTGCAGGGAAGGATCAGCCCCAGCATTTT. Its protein product is CASSLALFAGKDQPQHF.